This TCR beta chain was recovered during a study of T cells in Graves' hyperthyroidism and ophthalmopathy. It was RNA transcripts that yielded the amplified TCR beta CDR3 regions. With the HTBI primer set, the TCR CDR3 went through a first round of RT-PCR. One entry per CDR3 protein results from TCRdb running MiXCR on the multiplex PCR reads. The repertoire holds roughly 580,000 distinct CDR3 sequences, about 15% seen once, with roughly 6.2% in the top ten. The study excluded patients with uncontrolled infection, other autoimmune disease, pregnancy or lactation. This CDR3 is built from 16 residues. Trimming pared 8 bases from V and 4 bases from J, leaving 18 bases between. Germline lookup yields CDR1 LNHDA and CDR2 SQIVND (reference sequence). Study results and limitations: Clonotypes that were expanded in thyroid above 0.001 mostly appeared in blood too.

This clonotype was seen at least ten times. The antigen is not known. This chain connects TRBV19 to TRBJ1-6, with D unresolved. Sequencing input: blood. This clonotype was obtained from a woman in her thirties with Graves' hyperthyroidism that later progressed to Graves' ophthalmopathy. The DNA of the CDR3 is TGTGCCAGTGGGCGAGAGGCCAGCAAGTATAATTCACCCCTCCACTTT. It encodes CASGREASKYNSPLHF.